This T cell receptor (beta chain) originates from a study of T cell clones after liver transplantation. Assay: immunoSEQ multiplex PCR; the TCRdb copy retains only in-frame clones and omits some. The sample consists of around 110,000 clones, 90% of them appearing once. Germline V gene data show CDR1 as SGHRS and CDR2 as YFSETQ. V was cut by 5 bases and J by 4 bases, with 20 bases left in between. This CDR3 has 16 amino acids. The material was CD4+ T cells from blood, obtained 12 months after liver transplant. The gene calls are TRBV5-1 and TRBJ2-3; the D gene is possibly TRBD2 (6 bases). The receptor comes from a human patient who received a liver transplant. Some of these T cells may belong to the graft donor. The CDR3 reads CASSSGLSNPSDTQYF. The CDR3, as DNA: TGCGCCAGCAGTTCGGGACTCTCAAACCCCTCAGATACGCAGTATTTT. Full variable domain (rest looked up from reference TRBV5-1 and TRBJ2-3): KAGVTQTPRYLIKTRGQQVTLSCSPISGHRSVSWYQQTPGQGLQFLFEYFSETQRNKGNFPGRFSGRQFSNSRSEMNVSTLELGDSALYLCASSSGLSNPSDTQYFGPGTRLTVL.